These 18 T cell receptor beta chains were sequenced from one sample in a study of cytomegalovirus exposure and HLA in healthy donors (TCRdb year 2017). Library generation was performed with the immunoSEQ multiplex PCR assay. TCRdb obtained this table from immuneACCESS and retained in-frame rearrangements with V and J assigned. These tables miss some clones; where compared with another copy, unresolved V genes account for less than half of the shortfall, and the remainder is unexplained. The sample table holds over 200,000 clones, of which about 86% were seen once. The ten largest make up about 2.9% of the sample. Source material: PBMCs. The receptor set was obtained from a woman aged 18 to 35 in good health and CMV-seronegative.

V is TRBV6-5 and J is TRBJ1-2; maybe TRBD1 (5 bases). Germline V gene sequence: CDR1 MNHEY, CDR2 SVGAGI. Trimming took off 4 bases at V and 1 base at J, with 16 bases between the two ends. The length of the CDR3 is 16 residues. In nucleotides, the CDR3 is TGTGCCAGCAGTTTGGCGGGGGGGACCGTTAACTATGGCTACACCTTC. It translates to CASSLAGGTVNYGYTF.

The chain carries TRBV28 and TRBJ1-5; D is unclear. The ends were cut back, 3 bases at V and 3 bases at J, with 9 bases in the middle. This CDR3 spans 14 amino acids. Looked up from germline, CDR1 is MDHEN and CDR2 is SYDVKM. The CDR3 DNA is TGTGCCAGCAGTTTGCCCGGAGACAATCAGCCCCAGCATTTT. This encodes CASSLPGDNQPQHF.

The chain combines TRBV28 with TRBJ2-1, with 7 bases lining up with TRBD2. The trim removed 6 bases at V and 0 bases at J, leaving 8 bases unmatched. Germline CDR1 is MDHEN and CDR2 is SYDVKM. This CDR3 contains 16 residues. DNA of the CDR3: TGTGCCAGCAGCCCCACTAGCGCCAGCTCCTACAATGAGCAGTTCTTC. It yields the protein CASSPTSASSYNEQFF. The full variable domain, rest sourced from reference TRBV28 and TRBJ2-1, is DVKVTQSSRYLVKRTGEKVFLECVQDMDHENMFWYRQDPGLGLRLIYFSYDVKMKEKGDIPEGYSVSREKKERFSLILESASTNQTSMYLCASSPTSASSYNEQFFGPGTRLTVL.

The gene calls are TRBV2 and TRBJ2-2, with 9 bases fitting TRBD1. J gave up 3 bases and V 4 bases, and 9 bases lay outside the gene matches. This CDR3 is built from 17 residues. Per germline, CDR1 SNHLY and CDR2 FYNNEI. The CDR3 reads CASSVYRGLKDTGELFF. The CDR3 region has the DNA TGTGCCAGCAGTGTTTACAGGGGGCTCAAGGACACCGGGGAGCTGTTTTTT.

This rearrangement joins TRBV4-1 to TRBJ2-7, with D possibly TRBD2 on 5 matching bases. Trimming cost V 2 bases and J 7 bases, with 24 bases left between them. The CDR3 contains 17 residues. Per the germline V gene, CDR1 is MGHRA and CDR2 is YSYEKL. This CDR3 is CASSQLASGKLGGEQYF. The DNA for the CDR3 is TGCGCCAGCAGCCAACTGGCCTCGGGCAAACTAGGTGGGGAGCAGTACTTC.

V and J are TRBV28 and TRBJ1-2; 7 bases agree with TRBD1. The length of the CDR3 is 14 residues. V shed 8 bases and J 6 bases; nucleotides not matched to a gene: 12. Germline V gene data show CDR1 as MDHEN and CDR2 as SYDVKM. The CDR3 region is CASRILKQGNGYTF. The CDR3 DNA is TGTGCCAGCCGAATCCTAAAACAGGGGAATGGCTACACCTTC.

The gene calls are TRBV27 and TRBJ1-1; TRBD1 aligns across 7 bases. The V gene's germline CDR1 is MNHEY and CDR2 SMNVEV (reference sequence). V gave up 9 bases and J gave up 1 base; unmatched junction bases: 2. CDR3 length: 12 residues. DNA of the CDR3: TGTGCCAGTGGACAGGAGAACACTGAAGCTTTCTTT. Translating gives CASGQENTEAFF.

The rearrangement links TRBV28 to TRBJ2-7; 7 bases agree with TRBD1. The junction had 9 bases not matched to a gene; V was cut back by 6 bases and J by 7 bases. The CDR3 is 13 amino acids. The germline V gene has CDR1 MDHEN and CDR2 SYDVKM. CDR3 in DNA: TGTGCCAGCAGCTCCCGACAGGGTTGGGAGCAGTACTTC. The encoded protein is CASSSRQGWEQYF.

This clone was found a few times. This chain links TRBV2 with TRBJ1-2; D remains unclear. Germline V gene sequence: CDR1 SNHLY, CDR2 FYNNEI. The CDR3 has 11 residues. Trimming removed 6 bases at V and 4 bases at J, with 6 bases between. CDR3 in DNA: TGTGCCAGCAGGAGAATCTATGGCTACACCTTC. Translating gives CASRRIYGYTF.

The chain recombines TRBV10-3 with TRBJ2-5; TRBD2 is a possible D gene (7 bases). The CDR3 runs to 14 residues. V lost 6 bases and J lost 4, with 15 bases in between. Germline assignment: CDR1 ENHRY and CDR2 SYGVKD. CDR3 bases: TGTGCCATCAGCGAAGGGCGGGGGCCAGAGACCCAGTACTTC. Encoded protein: CAISEGRGPETQYF.

The chain uses TRBV28 and TRBJ2-5; 8 bases are shared with TRBD1. Germline V gene sequence: CDR1 MDHEN, CDR2 SYDVKM. CDR3 length: 14 amino acids. J gave up 2 bases and V 6 bases, and 5 bases lay outside the gene matches. CDR3 residues: CASRKQGGQETQYF. The CDR3 bases are TGTGCCAGCAGAAAACAGGGGGGTCAAGAGACCCAGTACTTC.

The V call is TRBV6-1, the J call TRBJ1-3; TRBD1 agrees at 8 bases. Losses at the gene ends were 0 bases for V and 2 bases for J; bases not matched to a gene: 0. The germline V gene has CDR1 MNHNS and CDR2 SASEGT. The CDR3 runs to 15 residues. This chain's CDR3 is CASSEATGAGNTIYF. The CDR3 DNA follows: TGTGCCAGCAGTGAAGCGACAGGGGCTGGAAACACCATATATTTT.

A few counts support this clone. The J gene is TRBJ1-1, the V gene TRBV5-1; no clear D gene. Trimming removed 0 bases from V and 6 bases from J, with 9 bases in between. Germline V gives CDR1 SGHRS, CDR2 YFSETQ. The length of the CDR3 is 13 residues. This chain's CDR3 is CASSLEYSSEAFF. The CDR3 DNA follows: TGCGCCAGCAGCTTGGAGTACAGTTCTGAAGCTTTCTTT.

The chain combines TRBV11-3 with TRBJ1-1; possible D gene TRBD1, 6 bases. CDR3 length: 14 amino acids. V lost 8 bases to trimming and J lost 1 base, with 14 bases between them. CDR1 and CDR2 from the germline V gene are SGHNT and YENEEA. CDR3 region: CASSLGASNTEAFF. CDR3 coding DNA: TGTGCCAGCTCACTGGGGGCCTCGAACACTGAAGCTTTCTTT.

The rearrangement joins TRBV5-1 to TRBJ2-7; TRBD2 matches at 9 bases. Germline CDR1 reads SGHRS; CDR2 reads YFSETQ. The CDR3 length is 16 residues. After removal of 4 bases from V and 4 bases from J, the junction contained 12 bases not matched to a gene. The DNA of the CDR3 is TGCGCCAGCAGCGAATGGCTAGCCCTAGCGGGATACGAGCAGTACTTC. Translated, it gives CASSEWLALAGYEQYF.

In regard to this clone: The same CDR3 arises from other DNA sequences in this sample as well. The chain is built from TRBV7-2 and TRBJ2-2; maybe TRBD1 (6 bases). Looked up from germline, CDR1 is SGHTA and CDR2 is FQGNSA. The CDR3 is 14 amino acids. The V end lost 3 bases, the J end lost 5 bases, and 10 bases lay between the germline ends. Here the CDR3 reads CASSLLQGTGELFF. The CDR3 nucleotides are TGTGCCAGCAGCTTGCTACAGGGTACCGGGGAGCTGTTTTTT.

J is TRBJ2-5 and V is TRBV5-6; a weak D match, TRBD2 (6 bases). The CDR3 sequence is 14 residues long. The V and J ends lost 4 bases and 0 bases respectively, with 10 bases between them. Germline V lookup: CDR1 SGHDT, CDR2 YYEEEE. The CDR3 here is CASSARDYQETQYF. The CDR3 region has the DNA TGTGCCAGCAGCGCCCGGGACTACCAAGAGACCCAGTACTTC.

The chain is built from TRBV11-2 and TRBJ2-7; 9 nucleotides line up with TRBD1. CDR3 length equals 15 residues. Germline CDR1 reads SGHAT; CDR2 reads FQNNGV. Trimming removed 2 bases from V and 6 bases from J; junction bases left unmatched: 8. The chain's CDR3 is CASSLMGTGPLEQYF. CDR3 bases: TGTGCCAGCAGCTTAATGGGGACAGGGCCTCTCGAGCAGTACTTC.